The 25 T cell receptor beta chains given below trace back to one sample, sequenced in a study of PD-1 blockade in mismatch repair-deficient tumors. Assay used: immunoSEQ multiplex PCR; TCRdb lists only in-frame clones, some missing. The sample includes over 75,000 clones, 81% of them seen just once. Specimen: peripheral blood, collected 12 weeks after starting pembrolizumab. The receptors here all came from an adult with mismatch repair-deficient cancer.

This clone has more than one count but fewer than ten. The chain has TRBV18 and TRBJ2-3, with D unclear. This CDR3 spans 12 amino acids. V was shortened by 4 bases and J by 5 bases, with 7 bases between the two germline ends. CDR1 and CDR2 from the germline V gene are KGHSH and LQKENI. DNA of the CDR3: TGTGCCAGCTCACTTCCGGGAGATACGCAGTATTTT. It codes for CASSLPGDTQYF. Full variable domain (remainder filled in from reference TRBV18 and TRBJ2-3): NAGVMQNPRHLVRRRGQEARLRCSPMKGHSHVYWYRQLPEEGLKFMVYLQKENIIDESGMPKERFSAEFPKEGPSILRIQQVVRGDSAAYFCASSLPGDTQYFGPGTRLTVL.

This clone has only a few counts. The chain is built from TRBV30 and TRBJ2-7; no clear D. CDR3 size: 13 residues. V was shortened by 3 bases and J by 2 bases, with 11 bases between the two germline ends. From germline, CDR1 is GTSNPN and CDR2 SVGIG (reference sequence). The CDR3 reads CAWRRTATYEQYF. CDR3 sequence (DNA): TGTGCCTGGAGGCGAACAGCCACCTACGAGCAGTACTTC.

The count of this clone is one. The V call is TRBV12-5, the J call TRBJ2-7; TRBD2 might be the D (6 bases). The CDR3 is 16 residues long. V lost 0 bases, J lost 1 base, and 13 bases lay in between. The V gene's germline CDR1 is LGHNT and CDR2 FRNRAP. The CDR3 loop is CASGLVDAGSSYEQYF. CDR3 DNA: TGTGCTAGTGGTTTGGTAGACGCGGGGAGTTCCTACGAGCAGTACTTC.

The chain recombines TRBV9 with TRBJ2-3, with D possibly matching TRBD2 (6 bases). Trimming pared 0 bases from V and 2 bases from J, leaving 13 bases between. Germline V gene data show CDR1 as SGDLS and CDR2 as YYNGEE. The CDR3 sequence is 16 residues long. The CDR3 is CASSVGVGTVTDTQYF. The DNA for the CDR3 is TGTGCCAGCAGCGTAGGCGTGGGGACTGTCACAGATACGCAGTATTTT.

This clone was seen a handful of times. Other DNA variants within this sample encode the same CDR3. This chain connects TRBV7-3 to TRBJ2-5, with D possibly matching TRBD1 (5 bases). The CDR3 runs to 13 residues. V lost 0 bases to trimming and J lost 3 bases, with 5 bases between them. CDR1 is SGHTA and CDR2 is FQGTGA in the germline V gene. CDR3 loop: CASSLTREETQYF. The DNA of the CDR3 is TGTGCCAGCAGCTTAACCAGGGAAGAGACCCAGTACTTC.

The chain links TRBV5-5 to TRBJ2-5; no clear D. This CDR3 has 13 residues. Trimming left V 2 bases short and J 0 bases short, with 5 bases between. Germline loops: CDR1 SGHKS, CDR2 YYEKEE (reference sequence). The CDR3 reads CASSLRYQETQYF. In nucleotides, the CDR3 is TGTGCCAGCAGCTTAAGATACCAAGAGACCCAGTACTTC.

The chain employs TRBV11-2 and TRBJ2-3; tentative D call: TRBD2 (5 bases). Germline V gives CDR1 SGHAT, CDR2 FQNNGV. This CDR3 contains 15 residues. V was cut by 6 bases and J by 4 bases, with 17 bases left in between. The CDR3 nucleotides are TGTGCCAGCAGGGAGAGCGGCGCCGTCGCAGATACGCAGTATTTT. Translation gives CASRESGAVADTQYF.

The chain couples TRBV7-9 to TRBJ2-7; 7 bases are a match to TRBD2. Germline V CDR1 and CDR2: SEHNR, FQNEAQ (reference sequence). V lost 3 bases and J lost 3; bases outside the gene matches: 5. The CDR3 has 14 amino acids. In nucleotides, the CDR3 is TGTGCCAGCAGCTTTGGGCTAGCGGACTACGAGCAGTACTTC. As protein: CASSFGLADYEQYF.

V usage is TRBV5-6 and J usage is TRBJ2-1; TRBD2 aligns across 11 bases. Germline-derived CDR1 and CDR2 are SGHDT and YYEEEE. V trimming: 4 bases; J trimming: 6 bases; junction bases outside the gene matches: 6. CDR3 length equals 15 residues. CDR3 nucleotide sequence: TGTGCCAGCAGCCGGGGACTAGCGGCCCGCAATGAGCAGTTCTTC. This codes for CASSRGLAARNEQFF.

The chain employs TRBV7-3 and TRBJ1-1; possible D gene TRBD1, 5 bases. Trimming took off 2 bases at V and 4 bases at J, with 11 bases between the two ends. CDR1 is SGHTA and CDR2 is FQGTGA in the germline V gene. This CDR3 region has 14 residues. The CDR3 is CASSLRGIGTEAFF. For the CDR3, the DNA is TGTGCCAGCAGCTTACGGGGGATTGGCACTGAAGCTTTCTTT. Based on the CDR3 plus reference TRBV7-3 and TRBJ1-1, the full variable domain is GAGVSQTPSNKVTEKGKYVELRCDPISGHTALYWYRQSLGQGPEFLIYFQGTGAADDSGLPNDRFFAVRPEGSVSTLKIQRTERGDSAVYLCASSLRGIGTEAFFGQGTRLTVV.

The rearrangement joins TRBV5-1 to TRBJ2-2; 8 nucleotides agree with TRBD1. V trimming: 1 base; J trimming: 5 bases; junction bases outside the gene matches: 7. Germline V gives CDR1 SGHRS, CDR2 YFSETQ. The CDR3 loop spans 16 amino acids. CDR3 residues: CASSLYGTGSTGELFF. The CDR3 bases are TGCGCCAGCAGCTTGTATGGGACAGGAAGTACCGGGGAGCTGTTTTTT.

As DNA, the CDR3 is TGTGCCAGCAGCTTAAGACAGGGAGGTAATGAGCAGTTCTTC. This sequence encodes CASSLRQGGNEQFF. The V gene is TRBV7-2, the J gene TRBJ2-1; the D gene is possibly TRBD1 (7 bases). CDR3 size: 14 residues. CDR1 and CDR2 (germline): SGHTA, FQGNSA. Trimming pared 2 bases from V and 7 bases from J, leaving 12 bases between.

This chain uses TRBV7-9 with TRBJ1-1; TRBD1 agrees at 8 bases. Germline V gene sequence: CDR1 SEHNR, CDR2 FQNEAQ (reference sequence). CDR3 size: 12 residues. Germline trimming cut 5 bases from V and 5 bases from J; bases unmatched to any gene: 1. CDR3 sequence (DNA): TGTGCCAGCAGCACAGGGGGAACTGAAGCTTTCTTT. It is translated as CASSTGGTEAFF.

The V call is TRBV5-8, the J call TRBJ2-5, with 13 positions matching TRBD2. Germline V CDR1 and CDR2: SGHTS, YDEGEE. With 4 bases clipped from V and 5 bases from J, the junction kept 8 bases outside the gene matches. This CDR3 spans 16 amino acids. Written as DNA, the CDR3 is TGTGCCAGCAGCGGAATAGGACTAGCGGGAGCGGAGACCCAGTACTTC. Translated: CASSGIGLAGAETQYF.

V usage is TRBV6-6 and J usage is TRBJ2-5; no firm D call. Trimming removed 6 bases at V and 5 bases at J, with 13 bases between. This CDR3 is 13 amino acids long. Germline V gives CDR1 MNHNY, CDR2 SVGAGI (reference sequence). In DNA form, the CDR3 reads TGTGCCAGCAGGGGTGGGCAACGGGAGACCCAGTACTTC. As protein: CASRGGQRETQYF.

The CDR3 reads CASSPTSAGAGGELFF. The CDR3 bases are TGTGCCAGCTCACCGACCTCGGCGGGAGCGGGCGGGGAGCTGTTTTTT. J is TRBJ2-2 and V is TRBV18; 7 bases fit TRBD2. The CDR3 contains 16 residues. The germline gives CDR1 KGHSH, CDR2 LQKENI. The J segment lost 7 bases and the V segment lost 3 bases, leaving 11 bases of the junction unmatched. The variable domain in full, completed from reference TRBV18 and TRBJ2-2, reads NAGVMQNPRHLVRRRGQEARLRCSPMKGHSHVYWYRQLPEEGLKFMVYLQKENIIDESGMPKERFSAEFPKEGPSILRIQQVVRGDSAAYFCASSPTSAGAGGELFFGEGSRLTVL.

CDR3 DNA sequence: TGTGCCAGCAGTGAAAGGTTGGGGCAGCCCCAGCATTTT. It is translated as CASSERLGQPQHF. The rearrangement links TRBV6-1 to TRBJ1-5, with D uncertain. From germline, CDR1 is MNHNS and CDR2 SASEGT. The CDR3 has 13 amino acids. V lost 2 bases to trimming and J lost 7 bases, with 9 bases between them.

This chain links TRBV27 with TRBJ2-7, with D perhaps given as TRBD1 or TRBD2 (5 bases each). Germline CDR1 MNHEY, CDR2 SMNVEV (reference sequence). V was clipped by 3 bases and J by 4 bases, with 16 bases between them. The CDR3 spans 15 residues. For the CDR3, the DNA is TGTGCCAGCAGTTTGTCCGGGACGGAACCATACGAGCAGTACTTC. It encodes CASSLSGTEPYEQYF.

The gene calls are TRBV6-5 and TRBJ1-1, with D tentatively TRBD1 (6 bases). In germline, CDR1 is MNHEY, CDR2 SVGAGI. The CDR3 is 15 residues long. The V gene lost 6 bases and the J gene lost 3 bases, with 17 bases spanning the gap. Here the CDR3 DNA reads TGTGCCAGCAGCCCCTTCGGGGGCGCAGACACTGAAGCTTTCTTT. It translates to CASSPFGGADTEAFF.

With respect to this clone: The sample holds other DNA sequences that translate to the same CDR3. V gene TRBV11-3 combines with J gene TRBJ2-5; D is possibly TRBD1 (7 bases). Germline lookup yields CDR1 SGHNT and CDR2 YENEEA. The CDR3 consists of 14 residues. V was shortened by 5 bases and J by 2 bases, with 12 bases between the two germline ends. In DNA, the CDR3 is TGTGCCAGCAGCGCGGGACAGCCGCAAGAGACCCAGTACTTC. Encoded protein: CASSAGQPQETQYF.

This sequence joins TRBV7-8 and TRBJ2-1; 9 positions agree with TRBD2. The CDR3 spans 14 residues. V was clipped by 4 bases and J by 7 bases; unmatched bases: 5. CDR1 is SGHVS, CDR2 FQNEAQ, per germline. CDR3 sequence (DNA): TGTGCCAGCAGCTCGGGACTAGCTGTTAATGAGCAGTTCTTC. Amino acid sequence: CASSSGLAVNEQFF.

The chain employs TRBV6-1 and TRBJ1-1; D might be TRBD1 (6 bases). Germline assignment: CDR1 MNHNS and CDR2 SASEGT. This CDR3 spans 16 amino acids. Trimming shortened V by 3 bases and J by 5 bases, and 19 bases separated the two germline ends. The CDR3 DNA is TGTGCCAGCAGTGACAGAGTCTGGGGGGCAAATACTGAAGCTTTCTTT. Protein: CASSDRVWGANTEAFF.

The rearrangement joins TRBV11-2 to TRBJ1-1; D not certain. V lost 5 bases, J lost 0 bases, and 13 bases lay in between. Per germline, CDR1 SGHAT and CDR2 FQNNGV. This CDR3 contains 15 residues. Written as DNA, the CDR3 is TGTGCCAGCAGCCCCGGGGTTTACATGAACACTGAAGCTTTCTTT. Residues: CASSPGVYMNTEAFF.

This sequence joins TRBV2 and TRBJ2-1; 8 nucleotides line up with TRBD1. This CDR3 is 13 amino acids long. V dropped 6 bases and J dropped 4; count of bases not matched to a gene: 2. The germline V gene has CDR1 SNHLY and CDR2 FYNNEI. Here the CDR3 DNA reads TGTGCCAGCAGGGACAGGGTGTACAATGAGCAGTTCTTC. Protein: CASRDRVYNEQFF.

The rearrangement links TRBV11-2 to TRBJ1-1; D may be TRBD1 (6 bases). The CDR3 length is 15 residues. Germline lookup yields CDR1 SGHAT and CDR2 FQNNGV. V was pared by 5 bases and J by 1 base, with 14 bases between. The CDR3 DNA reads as TGTGCCAGCAGCCCGAGACAAGGGGGGAACACTGAAGCTTTCTTT. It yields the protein CASSPRQGGNTEAFF.